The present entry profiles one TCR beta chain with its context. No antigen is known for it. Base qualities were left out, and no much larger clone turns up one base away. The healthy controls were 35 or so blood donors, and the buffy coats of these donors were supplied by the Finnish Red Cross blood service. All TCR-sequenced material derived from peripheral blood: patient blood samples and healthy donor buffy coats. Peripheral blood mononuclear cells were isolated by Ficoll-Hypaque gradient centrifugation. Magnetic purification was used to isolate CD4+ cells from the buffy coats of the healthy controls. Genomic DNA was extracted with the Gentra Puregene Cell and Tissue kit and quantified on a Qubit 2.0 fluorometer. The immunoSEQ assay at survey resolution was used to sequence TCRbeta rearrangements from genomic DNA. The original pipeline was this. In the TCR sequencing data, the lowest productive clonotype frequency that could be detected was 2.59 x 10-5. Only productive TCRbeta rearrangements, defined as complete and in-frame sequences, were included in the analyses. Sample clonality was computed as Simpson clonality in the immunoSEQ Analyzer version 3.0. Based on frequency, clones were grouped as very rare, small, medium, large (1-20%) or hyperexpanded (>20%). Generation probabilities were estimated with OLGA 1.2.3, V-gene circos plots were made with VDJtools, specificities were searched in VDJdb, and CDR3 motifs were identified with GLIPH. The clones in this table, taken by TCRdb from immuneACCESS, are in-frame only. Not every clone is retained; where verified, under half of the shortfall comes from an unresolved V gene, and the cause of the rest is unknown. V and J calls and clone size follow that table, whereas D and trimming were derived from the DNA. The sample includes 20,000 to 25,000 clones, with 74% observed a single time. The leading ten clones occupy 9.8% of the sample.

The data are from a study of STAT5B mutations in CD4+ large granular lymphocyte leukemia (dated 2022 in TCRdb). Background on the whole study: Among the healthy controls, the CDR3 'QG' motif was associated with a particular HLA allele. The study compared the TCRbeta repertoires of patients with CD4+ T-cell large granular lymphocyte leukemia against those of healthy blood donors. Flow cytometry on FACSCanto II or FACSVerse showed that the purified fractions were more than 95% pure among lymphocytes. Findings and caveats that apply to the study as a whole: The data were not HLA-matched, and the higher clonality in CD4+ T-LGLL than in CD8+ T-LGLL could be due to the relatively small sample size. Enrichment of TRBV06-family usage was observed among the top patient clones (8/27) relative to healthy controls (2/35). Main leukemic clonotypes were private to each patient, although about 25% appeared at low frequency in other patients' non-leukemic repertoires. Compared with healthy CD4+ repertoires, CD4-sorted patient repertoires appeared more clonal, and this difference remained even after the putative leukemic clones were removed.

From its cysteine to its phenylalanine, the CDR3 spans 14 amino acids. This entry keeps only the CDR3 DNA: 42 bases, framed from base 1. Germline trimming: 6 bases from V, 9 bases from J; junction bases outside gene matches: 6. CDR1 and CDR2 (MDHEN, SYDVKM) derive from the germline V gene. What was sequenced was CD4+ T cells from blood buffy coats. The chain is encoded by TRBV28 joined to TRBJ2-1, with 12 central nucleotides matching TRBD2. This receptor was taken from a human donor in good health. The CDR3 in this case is CASRLAGGRGEQFF. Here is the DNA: TGTGCCAGCAGACTAGCGGGAGGTCGGGGTGAGCAGTTCTTC. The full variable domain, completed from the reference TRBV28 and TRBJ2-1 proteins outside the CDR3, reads DVKVTQSSRYLVKRTGEKVFLECVQDMDHENMFWYRQDPGLGLRLIYFSYDVKMKEKGDIPEGYSVSREKKERFSLILESASTNQTSMYLCASRLAGGRGEQFFGPGTRLTVL.